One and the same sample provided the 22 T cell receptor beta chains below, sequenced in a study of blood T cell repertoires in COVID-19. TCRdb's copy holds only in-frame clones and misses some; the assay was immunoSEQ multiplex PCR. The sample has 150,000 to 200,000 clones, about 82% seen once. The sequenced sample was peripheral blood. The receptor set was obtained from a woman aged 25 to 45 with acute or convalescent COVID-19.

The CDR3 bases are TGTGCCAGCACCTCTACTAGCGGGGGGGCTAGCACAGATACGCAGTATTTT. This gives the protein CASTSTSGGASTDTQYF. The chain recombines TRBV3-1 (or the pseudogene TRBV3-2) with TRBJ2-3; 13 bases match TRBD2. CDR1 is LGHDT and CDR2 is YNNKEL in the germline V gene (reference sequence). With 7 bases clipped from V and 0 bases from J, the junction kept 7 bases outside the gene matches. The CDR3 is 17 amino acids.

Written as DNA, the CDR3 is TGTGCCAGCAGCCGGCCCGCGGGTCTCGGATGGGGATACGAGCAGTACTTC. Its translation: CASSRPAGLGWGYEQYF. The rearrangement uses TRBV28 and TRBJ2-7; TRBD2 is a possible D gene (5 bases). The CDR3 is 17 amino acids. V was clipped by 6 bases and J by 4 bases, with 25 bases between them. Germline V gene sequence: CDR1 MDHEN, CDR2 SYDVKM.

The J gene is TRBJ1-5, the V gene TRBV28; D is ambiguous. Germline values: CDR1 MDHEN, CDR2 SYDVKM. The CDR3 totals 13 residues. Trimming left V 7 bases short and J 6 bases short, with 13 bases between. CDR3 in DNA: TGTGCCAGCACCCCGGGGTGGGGTCAGCCCCAGCATTTT. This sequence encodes CASTPGWGQPQHF.

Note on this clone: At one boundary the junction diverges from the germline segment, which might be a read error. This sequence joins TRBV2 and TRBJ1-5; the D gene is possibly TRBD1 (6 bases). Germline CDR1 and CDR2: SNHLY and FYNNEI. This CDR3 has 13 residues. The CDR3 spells CARGGGSNQPLHF. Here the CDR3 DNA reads TGTGCCCGGGGGGGCGGGAGCAATCAGCCCCTGCATTTT.

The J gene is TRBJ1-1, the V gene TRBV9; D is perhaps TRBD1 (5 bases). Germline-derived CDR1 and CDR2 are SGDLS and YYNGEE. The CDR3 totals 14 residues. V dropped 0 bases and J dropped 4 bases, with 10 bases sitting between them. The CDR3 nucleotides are TGTGCCAGCAGCGTAGCGGGGGGATTCACTGAAGCTTTCTTT. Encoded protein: CASSVAGGFTEAFF.

The CDR3 nucleotides are TGTGCCAGCAGTCAACTAGGGGGCCACGAGCAGTACTTC. It encodes CASSQLGGHEQYF. V usage is TRBV6-5 and J usage is TRBJ2-7, with 7 bases fitting TRBD1. This CDR3 has 13 residues. The V segment lost 5 bases and the J segment 5 bases; nucleotides outside the gene matches: 6. Per germline, CDR1 MNHEY and CDR2 SVGAGI.

CDR3 in DNA: TGCGCCAGCAGCTCCCAGACAGGACAGAACACTGAAGCTTTCTTT. Translating gives CASSSQTGQNTEAFF. The rearrangement uses TRBV5-1 and TRBJ1-1, with D possibly matching TRBD1 (6 bases). V lost 3 bases to trimming and J lost 1 base, with 13 bases between them. The CDR3 contains 15 residues. CDR1 and CDR2 from the germline V gene are SGHRS and YFSETQ.

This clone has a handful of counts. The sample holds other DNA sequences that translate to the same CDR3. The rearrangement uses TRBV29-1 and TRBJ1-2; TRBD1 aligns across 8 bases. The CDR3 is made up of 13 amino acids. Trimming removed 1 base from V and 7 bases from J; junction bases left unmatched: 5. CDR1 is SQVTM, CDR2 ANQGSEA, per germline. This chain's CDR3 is CSVEAQGAGGYTF. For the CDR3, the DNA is TGCAGCGTTGAAGCCCAGGGGGCCGGTGGCTACACCTTC.

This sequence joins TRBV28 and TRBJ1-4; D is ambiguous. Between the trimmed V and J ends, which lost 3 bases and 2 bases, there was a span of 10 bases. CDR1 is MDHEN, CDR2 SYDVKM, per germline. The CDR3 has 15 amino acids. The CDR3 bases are TGTGCCAGCAGTTTCTACGGGATGACTAATGAAAAACTGTTTTTT. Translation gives CASSFYGMTNEKLFF.

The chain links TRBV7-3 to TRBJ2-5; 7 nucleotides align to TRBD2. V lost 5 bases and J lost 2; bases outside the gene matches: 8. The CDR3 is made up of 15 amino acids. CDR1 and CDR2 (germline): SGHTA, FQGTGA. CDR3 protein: CASSPEASGQETQYF. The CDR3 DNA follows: TGTGCCAGCAGCCCGGAAGCTAGCGGACAAGAGACCCAGTACTTC.

Here the CDR3 DNA reads TGCGCCAGCAGCCCGGACTCTACGGGGGATACGCAGTATTTT. Its translation: CASSPDSTGDTQYF. The J gene is TRBJ2-3, the V gene TRBV5-1; D possibly corresponds to TRBD2 (5 bases). The CDR3 runs to 14 residues. Germline CDR1 is SGHRS and CDR2 is YFSETQ. Trimming stripped 4 bases from V and 6 bases from J, with 15 bases between.

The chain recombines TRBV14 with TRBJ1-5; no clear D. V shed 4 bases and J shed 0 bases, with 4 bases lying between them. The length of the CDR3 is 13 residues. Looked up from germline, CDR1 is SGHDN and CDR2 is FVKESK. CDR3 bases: TGTGCCAGCAGCCGTAGTAGCAATCAGCCCCAGCATTTT. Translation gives CASSRSSNQPQHF.

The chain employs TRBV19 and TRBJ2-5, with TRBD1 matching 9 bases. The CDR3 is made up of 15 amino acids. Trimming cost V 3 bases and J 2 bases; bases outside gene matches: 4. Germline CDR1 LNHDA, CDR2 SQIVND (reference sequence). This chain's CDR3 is CASSMGTGFQETQYF. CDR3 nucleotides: TGTGCCAGTAGTATGGGGACAGGGTTTCAAGAGACCCAGTACTTC.

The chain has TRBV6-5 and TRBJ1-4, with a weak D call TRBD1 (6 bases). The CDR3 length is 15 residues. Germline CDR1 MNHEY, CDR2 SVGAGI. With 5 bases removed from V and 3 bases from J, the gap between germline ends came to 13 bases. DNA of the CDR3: TGTGCCAGCAGTCAAATGACAGGCCCTAATGAAAAACTGTTTTTT. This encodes CASSQMTGPNEKLFF.

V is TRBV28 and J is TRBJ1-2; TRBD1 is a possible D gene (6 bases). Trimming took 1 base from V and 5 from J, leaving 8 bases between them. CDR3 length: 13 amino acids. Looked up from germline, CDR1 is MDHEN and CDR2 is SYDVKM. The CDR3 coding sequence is TGTGCCAGCAGTTTATTACAGGGTTATGGCTACACCTTC. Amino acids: CASSLLQGYGYTF.

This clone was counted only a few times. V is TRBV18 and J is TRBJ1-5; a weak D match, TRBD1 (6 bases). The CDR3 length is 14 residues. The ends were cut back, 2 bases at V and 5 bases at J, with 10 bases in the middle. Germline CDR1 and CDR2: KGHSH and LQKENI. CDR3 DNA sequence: TGTGCCAGCTCACCAGTCCAGGGGTATCAGCCCCAGCATTTT. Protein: CASSPVQGYQPQHF. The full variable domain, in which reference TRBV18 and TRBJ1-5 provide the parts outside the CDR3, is NAGVMQNPRHLVRRRGQEARLRCSPMKGHSHVYWYRQLPEEGLKFMVYLQKENIIDESGMPKERFSAEFPKEGPSILRIQQVVRGDSAAYFCASSPVQGYQPQHFGDGTRLSIL.

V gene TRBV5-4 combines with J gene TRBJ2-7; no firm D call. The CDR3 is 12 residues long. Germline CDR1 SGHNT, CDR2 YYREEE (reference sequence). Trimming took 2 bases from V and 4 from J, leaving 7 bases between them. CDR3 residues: CASSLHSYEQYF. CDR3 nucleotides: TGTGCCAGCAGCTTACACAGTTACGAGCAGTACTTC. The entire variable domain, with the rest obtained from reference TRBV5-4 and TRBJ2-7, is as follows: ETGVTQSPTHLIKTRGQQVTLRCSSQSGHNTVSWYQQALGQGPQFIFQYYREEENGRGNFPPRFSGLQFPNYSSELNVNALELDDSALYLCASSLHSYEQYFGPGTRLTVT.

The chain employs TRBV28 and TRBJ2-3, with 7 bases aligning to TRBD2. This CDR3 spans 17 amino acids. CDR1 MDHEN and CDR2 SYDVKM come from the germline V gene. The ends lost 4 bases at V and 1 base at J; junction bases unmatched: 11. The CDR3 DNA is TGTGCCAGCAGTTCCCCCCGGAGCGGGACGGGCACAGATACGCAGTATTTT. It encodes CASSSPRSGTGTDTQYF.

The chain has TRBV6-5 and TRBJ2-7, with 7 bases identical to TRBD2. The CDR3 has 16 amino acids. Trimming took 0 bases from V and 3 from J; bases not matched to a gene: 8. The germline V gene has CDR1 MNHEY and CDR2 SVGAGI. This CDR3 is CASSYSGREGFYEQYF. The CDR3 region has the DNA TGTGCCAGCAGTTACTCTGGCAGGGAGGGTTTCTACGAGCAGTACTTC.

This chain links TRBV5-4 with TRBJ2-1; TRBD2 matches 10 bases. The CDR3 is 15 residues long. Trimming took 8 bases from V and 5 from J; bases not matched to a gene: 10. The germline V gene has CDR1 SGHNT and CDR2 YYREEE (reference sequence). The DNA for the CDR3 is TGTGCCAGTCGCTTTGAACTAGCGGGGCACAATGAGCAGTTCTTC. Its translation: CASRFELAGHNEQFF. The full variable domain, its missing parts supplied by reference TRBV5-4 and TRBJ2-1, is ETGVTQSPTHLIKTRGQQVTLRCSSQSGHNTVSWYQQALGQGPQFIFQYYREEENGRGNFPPRFSGLQFPNYSSELNVNALELDDSALYLCASRFELAGHNEQFFGPGTRLTVL.

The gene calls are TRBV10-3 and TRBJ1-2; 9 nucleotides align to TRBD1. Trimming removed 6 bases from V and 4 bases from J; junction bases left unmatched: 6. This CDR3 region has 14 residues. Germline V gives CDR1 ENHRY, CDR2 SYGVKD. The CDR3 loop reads CAIRRTGEVYGYTF. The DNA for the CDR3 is TGTGCCATCAGAAGGACAGGGGAGGTCTATGGCTACACCTTC.

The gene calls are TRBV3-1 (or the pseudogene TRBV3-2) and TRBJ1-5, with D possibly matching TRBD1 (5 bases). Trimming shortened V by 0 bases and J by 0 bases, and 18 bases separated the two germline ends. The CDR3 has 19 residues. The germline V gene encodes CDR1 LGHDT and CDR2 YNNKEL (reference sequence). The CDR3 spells CASSQESRGSPNSNQPQHF. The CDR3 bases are TGTGCCAGCAGCCAAGAATCGCGGGGGTCACCGAATAGCAATCAGCCCCAGCATTTT.